Detailed here is one T cell receptor (beta chain). Its antigen is not identified. Making use of molecular barcodes, quantitative 5'-RACE generated TCR beta libraries. TCRdb called the 5' RACE reads again in MiXCR, with one record for every CDR3 protein. This table has roughly 350,000 distinct CDR3 sequences, roughly 8% appearing once. The data originate from a study of CD8 T cells in ankylosing spondylitis. Study-wide findings and caveats: Previous work reported some of these motif variants in the synovial fluid and blood of reactive arthritis. Relatively rare in peripheral blood, disease-linked clones were also CD8+. In ankylosing spondylitis blood, a motif of seven to nine highly homologous TCR beta variants appeared characteristic. Matched ankylosing spondylitis synovial fluid reportedly showed significant enrichment of disease-linked clones.

The source of this sequence is a male donor with ankylosing spondylitis. The sample taken for sequencing was blood, either unsorted or a sorted T cell fraction (not recorded which).

CDR3 in amino acids: CASSLYPGYYEQYF. The CDR3 nucleotides read TGTGCCAGCAGTTTATACCCTGGCTACTACGAGCAGTACTTC. V usage is TRBV27 and J usage is TRBJ2-7, with D hard to call. Per the germline V gene, CDR1 is MNHEY and CDR2 is SMNVEV (reference sequence). The CDR3 runs 14 residues. V was pared by 1 base and J by 3 bases, with 10 bases between.